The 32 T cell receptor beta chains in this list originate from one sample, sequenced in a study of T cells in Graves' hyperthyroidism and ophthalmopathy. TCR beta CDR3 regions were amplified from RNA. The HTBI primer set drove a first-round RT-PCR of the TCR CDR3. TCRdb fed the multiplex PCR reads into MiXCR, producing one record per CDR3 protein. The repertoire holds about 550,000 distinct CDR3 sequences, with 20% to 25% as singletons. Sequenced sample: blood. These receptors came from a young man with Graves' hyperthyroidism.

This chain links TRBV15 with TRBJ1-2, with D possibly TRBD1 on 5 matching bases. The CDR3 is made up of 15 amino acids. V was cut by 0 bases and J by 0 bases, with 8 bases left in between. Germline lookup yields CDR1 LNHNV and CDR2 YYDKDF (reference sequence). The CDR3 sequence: CATSRDRQTNYGYTF. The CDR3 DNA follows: TGTGCCACCAGCAGAGATCGACAGACTAACTATGGCTACACCTTC.

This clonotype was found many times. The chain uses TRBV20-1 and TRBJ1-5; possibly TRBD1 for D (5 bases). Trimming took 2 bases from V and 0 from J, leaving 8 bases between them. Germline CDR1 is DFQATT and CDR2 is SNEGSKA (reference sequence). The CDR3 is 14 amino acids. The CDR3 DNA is TGCAGTGCTAGAAGGGGAAATAGCAATCAGCCCCAGCATTTT. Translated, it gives CSARRGNSNQPQHF.

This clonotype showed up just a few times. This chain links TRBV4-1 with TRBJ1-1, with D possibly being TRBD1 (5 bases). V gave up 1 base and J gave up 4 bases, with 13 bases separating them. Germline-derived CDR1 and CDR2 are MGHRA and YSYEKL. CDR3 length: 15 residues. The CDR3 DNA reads TGCGCCAGCAGCCAAGGCCCGGGGGTAGGCACTGAAGCTTTCTTT. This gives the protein CASSQGPGVGTEAFF.

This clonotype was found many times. The CDR3 DNA is TGTGCCAGCAGGGGAAATCCAGGGGCCCAGCCCCAGCATTTT. As protein: CASRGNPGAQPQHF. The J gene is TRBJ1-5, the V gene TRBV28, with D possibly matching TRBD1 (6 bases). This CDR3 comprises 14 residues. V was shortened by 6 bases and J by 7 bases, with 16 bases between the two germline ends. Looked up from germline, CDR1 is MDHEN and CDR2 is SYDVKM.

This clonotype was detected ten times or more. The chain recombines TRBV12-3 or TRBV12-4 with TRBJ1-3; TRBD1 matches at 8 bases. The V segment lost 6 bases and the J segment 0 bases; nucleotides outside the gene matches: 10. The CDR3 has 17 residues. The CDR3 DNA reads TGTGCCAGCAGCCCAGGACAGGGAGGGATCTCTGGAAACACCATATATTTT. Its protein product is CASSPGQGGISGNTIYF.

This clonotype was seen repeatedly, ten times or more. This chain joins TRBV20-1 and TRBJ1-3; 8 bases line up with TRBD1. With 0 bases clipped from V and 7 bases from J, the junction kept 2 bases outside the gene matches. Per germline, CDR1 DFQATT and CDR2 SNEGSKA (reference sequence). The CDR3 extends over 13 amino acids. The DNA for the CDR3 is TGCAGTGCTAGAGACCAGGGGGCCAACACCATATATTTT. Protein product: CSARDQGANTIYF.

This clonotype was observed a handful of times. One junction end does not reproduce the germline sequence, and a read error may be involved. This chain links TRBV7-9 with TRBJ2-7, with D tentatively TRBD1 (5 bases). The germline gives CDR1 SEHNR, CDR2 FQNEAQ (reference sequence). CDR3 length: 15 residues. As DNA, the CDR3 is TGTGCCGGCAGCTTACTTAGGGGCGCTCGTTCCGAGCAGTACTTC. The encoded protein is CAGSLLRGARSEQYF.

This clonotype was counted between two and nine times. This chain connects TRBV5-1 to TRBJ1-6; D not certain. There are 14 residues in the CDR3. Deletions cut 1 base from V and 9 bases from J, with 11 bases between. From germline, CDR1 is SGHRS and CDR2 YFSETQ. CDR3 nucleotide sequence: TGCGCCAGCAGCTTGCAGGCTTCGGGTTCACCCCTCCACTTT. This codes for CASSLQASGSPLHF.

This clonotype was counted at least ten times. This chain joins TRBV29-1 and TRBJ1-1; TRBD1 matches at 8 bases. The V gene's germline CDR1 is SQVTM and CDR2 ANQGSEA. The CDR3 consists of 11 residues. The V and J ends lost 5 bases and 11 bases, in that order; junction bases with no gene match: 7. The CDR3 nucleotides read TGCAGCGTTCAGGGGGCGGGACGGGCTTTCTTT. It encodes CSVQGAGRAFF.

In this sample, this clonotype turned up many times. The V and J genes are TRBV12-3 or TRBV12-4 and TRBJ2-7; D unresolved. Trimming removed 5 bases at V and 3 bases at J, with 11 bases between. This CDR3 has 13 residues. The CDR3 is CASSRGWSYEQYF. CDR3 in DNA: TGTGCCAGCAGTCGAGGCTGGAGCTACGAGCAGTACTTC.

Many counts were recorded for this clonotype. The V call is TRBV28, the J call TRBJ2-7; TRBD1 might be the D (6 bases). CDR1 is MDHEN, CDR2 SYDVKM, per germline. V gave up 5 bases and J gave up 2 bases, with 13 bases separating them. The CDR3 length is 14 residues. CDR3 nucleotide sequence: TGTGCCAGCAGTCTCCCGGGACAAACCTACGAGCAGTACTTC. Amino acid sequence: CASSLPGQTYEQYF. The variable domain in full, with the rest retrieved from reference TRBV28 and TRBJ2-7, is DVKVTQSSRYLVKRTGEKVFLECVQDMDHENMFWYRQDPGLGLRLIYFSYDVKMKEKGDIPEGYSVSREKKERFSLILESASTNQTSMYLCASSLPGQTYEQYFGPGTRLTVT.

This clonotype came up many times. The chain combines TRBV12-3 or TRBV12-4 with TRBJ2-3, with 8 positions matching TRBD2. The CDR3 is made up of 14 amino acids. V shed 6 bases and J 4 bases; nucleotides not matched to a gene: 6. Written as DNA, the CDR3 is TGTGCCAGCAGCTCCGCGGGGGGACCAGATACGCAGTATTTT. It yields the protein CASSSAGGPDTQYF.

In nucleotides, the CDR3 is TGTGCCACCAGGGGACAGGAACGGACTGAAGCTTTCTTT. Translation: CATRGQERTEAFF. The chain uses TRBV24-1 and TRBJ1-1; TRBD1 agrees at 8 bases. The CDR3 runs 13 residues. Germline V gene data show CDR1 as KGHDR and CDR2 as SFDVKD. Trimming removed 7 bases from V and 5 bases from J; junction bases left unmatched: 5.

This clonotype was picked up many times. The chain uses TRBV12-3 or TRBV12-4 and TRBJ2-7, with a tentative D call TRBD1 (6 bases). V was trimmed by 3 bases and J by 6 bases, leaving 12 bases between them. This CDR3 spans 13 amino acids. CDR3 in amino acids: CASSLRGMSEQYF. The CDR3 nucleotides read TGTGCCAGCAGTTTGAGGGGGATGAGCGAGCAGTACTTC.

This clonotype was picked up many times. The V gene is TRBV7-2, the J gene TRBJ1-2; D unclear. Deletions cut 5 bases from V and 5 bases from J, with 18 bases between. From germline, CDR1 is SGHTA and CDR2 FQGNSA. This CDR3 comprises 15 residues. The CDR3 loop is CASSPGTQAFYGYTF. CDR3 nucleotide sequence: TGTGCCAGCAGCCCAGGCACCCAAGCGTTTTATGGCTACACCTTC.

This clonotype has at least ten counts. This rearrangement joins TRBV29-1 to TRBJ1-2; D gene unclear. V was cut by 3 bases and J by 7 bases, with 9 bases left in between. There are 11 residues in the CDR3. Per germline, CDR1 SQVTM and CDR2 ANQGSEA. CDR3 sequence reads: CSVEFGVGYTF. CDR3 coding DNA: TGCAGCGTTGAGTTCGGGGTTGGCTACACCTTC. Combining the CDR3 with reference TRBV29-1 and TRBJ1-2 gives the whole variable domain SAVISQKPSRDICQRGTSLTIQCQVDSQVTMMFWYRQQPGQSLTLIATANQGSEATYESGFVIDKFPISRPNLTFSTLTVSNMSPEDSSIYLCSVEFGVGYTFGSGTRLTVV.

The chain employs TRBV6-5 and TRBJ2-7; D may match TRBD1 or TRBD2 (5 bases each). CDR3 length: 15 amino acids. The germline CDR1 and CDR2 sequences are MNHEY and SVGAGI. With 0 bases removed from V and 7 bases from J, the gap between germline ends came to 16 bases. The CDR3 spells CASSYSRDPVGEQYF. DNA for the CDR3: TGTGCCAGCAGTTACTCTCGGGACCCAGTGGGGGAGCAGTACTTC.

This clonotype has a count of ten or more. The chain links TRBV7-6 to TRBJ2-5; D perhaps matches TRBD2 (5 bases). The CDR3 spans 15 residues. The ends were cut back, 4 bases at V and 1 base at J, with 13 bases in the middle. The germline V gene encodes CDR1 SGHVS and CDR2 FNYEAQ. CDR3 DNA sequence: TGTGCCAGCAGCTCCCGGGATCTTTTCCAAGAGACCCAGTACTTC. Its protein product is CASSSRDLFQETQYF.

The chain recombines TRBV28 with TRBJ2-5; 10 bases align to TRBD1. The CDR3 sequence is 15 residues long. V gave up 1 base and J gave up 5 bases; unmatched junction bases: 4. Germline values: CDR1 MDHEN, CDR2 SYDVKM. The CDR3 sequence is CASSLLGQGSETQYF. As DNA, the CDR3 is TGTGCCAGCAGTTTATTGGGACAGGGGAGTGAGACCCAGTACTTC.

CDR3 coding DNA: TGTGCCAGCAGCGTCGGACTAGCGGCTGACTACGAGCAGTACTTC. Translating gives CASSVGLAADYEQYF. The rearrangement joins TRBV12-3 or TRBV12-4 to TRBJ2-7; 10 nucleotides agree with TRBD2. There are 15 residues in the CDR3. V dropped 6 bases and J dropped 3; count of bases not matched to a gene: 8.

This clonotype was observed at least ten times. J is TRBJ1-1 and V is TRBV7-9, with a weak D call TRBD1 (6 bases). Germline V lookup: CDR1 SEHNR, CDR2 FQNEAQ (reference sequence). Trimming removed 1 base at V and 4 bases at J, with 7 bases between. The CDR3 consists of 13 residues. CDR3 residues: CASSLEDSTEAFF. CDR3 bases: TGTGCCAGCAGCTTAGAGGACAGCACTGAAGCTTTCTTT.

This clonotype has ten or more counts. The CDR3 DNA reads TGTGCCAGCAGTTTAGTACAGGGGCGGCCCCAGCATTTT. Amino acid sequence: CASSLVQGRPQHF. The rearrangement joins TRBV12-3 or TRBV12-4 to TRBJ1-5; 7 positions agree with TRBD1. The CDR3 runs 13 residues. J was trimmed by 9 bases and V by 1 base; bases with no gene match: 3.

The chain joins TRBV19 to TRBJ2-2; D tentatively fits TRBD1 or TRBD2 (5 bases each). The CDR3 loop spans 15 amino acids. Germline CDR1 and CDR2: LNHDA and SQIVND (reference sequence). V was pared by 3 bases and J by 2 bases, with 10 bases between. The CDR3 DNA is TGTGCCAGTAGTATTGGGGGTCTTAACACCGGGGAGCTGTTTTTT. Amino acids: CASSIGGLNTGELFF.

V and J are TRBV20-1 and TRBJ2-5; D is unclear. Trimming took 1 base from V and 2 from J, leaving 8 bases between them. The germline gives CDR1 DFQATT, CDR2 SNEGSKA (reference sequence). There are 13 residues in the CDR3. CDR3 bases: TGCAGTGCTAGAGCGGCAGCTCAAGAGACCCAGTACTTC. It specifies CSARAAAQETQYF.

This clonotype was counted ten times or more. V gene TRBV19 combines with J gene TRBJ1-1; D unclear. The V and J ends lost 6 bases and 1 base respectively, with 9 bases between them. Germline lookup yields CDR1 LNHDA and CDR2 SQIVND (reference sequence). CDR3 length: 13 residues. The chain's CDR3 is CASRFNGNTEAFF. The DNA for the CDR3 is TGTGCCAGTAGATTTAATGGGAACACTGAAGCTTTCTTT.

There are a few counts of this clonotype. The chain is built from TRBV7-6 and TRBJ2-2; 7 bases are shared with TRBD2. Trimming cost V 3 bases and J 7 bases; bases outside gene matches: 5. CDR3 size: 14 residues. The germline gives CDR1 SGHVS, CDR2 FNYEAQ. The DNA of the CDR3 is TGTGCCAGCAGCTTCGGACTAGTTGGCGGGGAGCTGTTTTTT. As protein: CASSFGLVGGELFF.

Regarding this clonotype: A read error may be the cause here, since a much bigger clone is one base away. CDR3 region: CAISDRDRGSETQYF. CDR3 nucleotide sequence: TGTGCCATCAGTGACCGGGACAGGGGGTCAGAGACCCAGTACTTC. The chain is built from TRBV10-3 and TRBJ2-5; 11 positions match TRBD1. This CDR3 comprises 15 residues. The V and J ends lost 3 bases and 4 bases, in that order; junction bases with no gene match: 4. Germline CDR1 is ENHRY and CDR2 is SYGVKD.

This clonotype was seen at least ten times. CDR3 sequence reads: CSVARGRPRVAEAFF. The CDR3 bases are TGCAGCGTAGCGAGAGGAAGGCCCAGGGTCGCTGAAGCTTTCTTT. The genes are TRBV29-1 and TRBJ1-1; possible D gene TRBD1, 5 bases. This CDR3 is 15 amino acids long. The V gene's germline CDR1 is SQVTM and CDR2 ANQGSEA. Trimming stripped 6 bases from V and 6 bases from J, with 23 bases between.

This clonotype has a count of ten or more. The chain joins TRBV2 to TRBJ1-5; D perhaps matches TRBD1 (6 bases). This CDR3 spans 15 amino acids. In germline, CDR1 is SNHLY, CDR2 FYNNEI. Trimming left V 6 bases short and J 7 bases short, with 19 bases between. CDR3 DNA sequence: TGTGCCAGCAGCGCTGGGACAAACGTAGACCAGCCCCAGCATTTT. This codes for CASSAGTNVDQPQHF.

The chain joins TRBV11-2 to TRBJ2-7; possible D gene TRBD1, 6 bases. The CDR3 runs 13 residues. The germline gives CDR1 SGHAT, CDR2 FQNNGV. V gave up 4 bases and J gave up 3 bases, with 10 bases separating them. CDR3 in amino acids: CASSYSRGYEQYV. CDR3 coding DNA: TGTGCCAGCAGCTACTCCAGGGGCTACGAGCAGTACGTC.

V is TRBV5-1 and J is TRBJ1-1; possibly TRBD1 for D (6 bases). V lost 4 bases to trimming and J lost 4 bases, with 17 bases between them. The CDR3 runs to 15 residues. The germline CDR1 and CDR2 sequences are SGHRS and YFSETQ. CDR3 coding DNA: TGCGCCAGCAGCCCTCAGGGGATTCTGGGCACTGAAGCTTTCTTT. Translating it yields CASSPQGILGTEAFF.

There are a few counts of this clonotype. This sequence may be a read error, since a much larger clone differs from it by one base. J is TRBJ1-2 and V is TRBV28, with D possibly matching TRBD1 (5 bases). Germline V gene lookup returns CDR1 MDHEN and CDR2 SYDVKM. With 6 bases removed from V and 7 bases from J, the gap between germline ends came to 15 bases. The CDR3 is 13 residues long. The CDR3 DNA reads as TGTGCCAGCAGCCCGGGGGTTTGGTGTGGCTACACCTTC. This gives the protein CASSPGVWCGYTF.